These 20 T cell receptor beta chains were sequenced from one sample in a study of identical twins. MiXCR, run by TCRdb on the 5' RACE reads, gives a single entry per CDR3 protein. The sample lists approximately 700,000 distinct CDR3 sequences; over 5% were seen once. Sequenced material: naive T cells sorted from blood. These receptor sequences come from a man aged 18-30 years in good health.

This clonotype came up a few times. This chain connects TRBV7-9 to TRBJ2-1, with TRBD2 matching 10 bases. After removal of 0 bases from V and 8 bases from J, the junction contained 1 base not matched to a gene. This CDR3 region has 14 residues. From germline, CDR1 is SEHNR and CDR2 FQNEAQ (reference sequence). CDR3: CASSLAGTSDEQFF. The CDR3 region has the DNA TGTGCCAGCAGCTTAGCTGGGACTAGCGATGAGCAGTTCTTC.

The genes are TRBV7-9 and TRBJ1-1; D is possibly TRBD1 (6 bases). CDR3 size: 12 residues. Germline lookup yields CDR1 SEHNR and CDR2 FQNEAQ (reference sequence). V was clipped by 3 bases and J by 7 bases, with 9 bases between them. CDR3 in DNA: TGTGCCAGCAGCTTCGTGGACAGTGAAGCTTTCTTT. It codes for CASSFVDSEAFF. Drawing the rest from reference TRBV7-9 and TRBJ1-1, the complete variable domain is DTGVSQNPRHKITKRGQNVTFRCDPISEHNRLYWYRQTLGQGPEFLTYFQNEAQLEKSRLLSDRFSAERPKGSFSTLEIQRTEQGDSAMYLCASSFVDSEAFFGQGTRLTVV.

This clonotype has ten or more counts. The rearrangement links TRBV10-3 to TRBJ2-5; 8 positions agree with TRBD2. The J segment lost 3 bases and the V segment lost 6 bases, leaving 9 bases of the junction unmatched. This CDR3 is built from 15 residues. The V gene's germline CDR1 is ENHRY and CDR2 SYGVKD. CDR3 in amino acids: CAISTAKGLEETQYF. CDR3 in DNA: TGTGCCATCAGCACCGCTAAGGGACTAGAAGAGACCCAGTACTTC.

This clonotype has a count of ten or more. The J gene is TRBJ2-1, the V gene TRBV6-6; 7 bases fit TRBD2. This CDR3 is 13 amino acids long. V dropped 2 bases and J dropped 5; count of bases not matched to a gene: 0. Germline lookup yields CDR1 MNHNY and CDR2 SVGAGI (reference sequence). CDR3 DNA: TGTGCCAGCAGTTACCGGGGGGACAATGAGCAGTTCTTC. Protein sequence: CASSYRGDNEQFF.

This clonotype was counted ten times or more. V and J are TRBV5-1 and TRBJ1-5; unclear D gene. V was pared by 1 base and J by 1 base, with 9 bases between. The length of the CDR3 is 15 residues. Germline assignment: CDR1 SGHRS and CDR2 YFSETQ. The CDR3 here is CASSLTSGSNQPQHF. The CDR3 coding sequence is TGCGCCAGCAGCTTGACGTCGGGAAGCAATCAGCCCCAGCATTTT.

This clonotype was observed many times. The chain couples TRBV12-3 or TRBV12-4 to TRBJ2-3; D tentatively fits TRBD1 or TRBD2 (5 bases each). This CDR3 is built from 15 residues. The V gene lost 2 bases and the J gene lost 2 bases, with 11 bases spanning the gap. CDR3 DNA: TGTGCCAGCAGTTTAAGGCTCGGGACCACAGATACGCAGTATTTT. This translates into CASSLRLGTTDTQYF.

This clonotype was picked up many times. J is TRBJ2-5 and V is TRBV7-8; D is ambiguous. V gave up 1 base and J gave up 5 bases, with 11 bases separating them. The CDR3 contains 14 residues. Germline V CDR1 and CDR2: SGHVS, FQNEAQ. The CDR3 coding sequence is TGTGCCAGCAGCTTAGGGATCCTTAGGGAGACCCAGTACTTC. Its translation is CASSLGILRETQYF.

The rearrangement uses TRBV29-1 and TRBJ2-7; D is possibly TRBD1 or TRBD2 (7 bases each). The CDR3 is 14 amino acids. Germline-derived CDR1 and CDR2 are SQVTM and ANQGSEA. The V gene lost 3 bases and the J gene lost 1 base, with 13 bases spanning the gap. Here the CDR3 reads CSVEGQGGSYEQYF. CDR3 bases: TGCAGCGTTGAGGGTCAGGGGGGGTCCTACGAGCAGTACTTC.

This clonotype was seen repeatedly, ten times or more. V usage is TRBV5-1 and J usage is TRBJ1-1, with 7 nucleotides matching TRBD1. Germline V lookup: CDR1 SGHRS, CDR2 YFSETQ. This CDR3 is 16 amino acids long. V was clipped by 0 bases and J by 0 bases; unmatched bases: 5. CDR3 sequence reads: CASSLEGGAMNTEAFF. The CDR3 DNA reads as TGCGCCAGCAGCTTGGAAGGGGGCGCGATGAACACTGAAGCTTTCTTT.

This clonotype has at least ten counts. The chain recombines TRBV7-8 with TRBJ2-1; TRBD2 aligns across 10 bases. This CDR3 region has 17 residues. The germline V gene encodes CDR1 SGHVS and CDR2 FQNEAQ. V lost 4 bases, J lost 7 bases, and 13 bases stayed unmatched. CDR3: CASSSSIAGTSENEQFF. The CDR3 DNA reads TGTGCCAGCAGCTCCTCCATAGCGGGGACTAGCGAGAATGAGCAGTTCTTC.

The chain uses TRBV6-5 and TRBJ2-1; TRBD2 agrees at 7 bases. From germline, CDR1 is MNHEY and CDR2 SVGAGI. CDR3 length: 12 amino acids. The ends lost 6 bases at V and 14 bases at J; junction bases unmatched: 10. The CDR3 spells CASRAGTTRKFF. In DNA form, the CDR3 reads TGTGCCAGCAGAGCCGGGACTACGAGAAAGTTCTTC.

This clonotype was found a few times. The chain combines TRBV2 with TRBJ1-1; no clear D. The V gene's germline CDR1 is SNHLY and CDR2 FYNNEI. The CDR3 is 14 residues long. Trimming pared 2 bases from V and 0 bases from J, leaving 7 bases between. This CDR3 reads CASSEYPLNTEAFF. In nucleotides, the CDR3 is TGTGCCAGCAGTGAATACCCACTGAACACTGAAGCTTTCTTT. Supplemented by reference TRBV2 and TRBJ1-1, the full variable domain reads EPEVTQTPSHQVTQMGQEVILRCVPISNHLYFYWYRQILGQKVEFLVSFYNNEISEKSEIFDDQFSVERPDGSNFTLKIRSTKLEDSAMYFCASSEYPLNTEAFFGQGTRLTVV.

This clonotype was seen more than once but under ten times. V and J are TRBV11-2 and TRBJ2-2; TRBD2 agrees at 7 bases. Trimming cost V 4 bases and J 4 bases; bases outside gene matches: 18. Germline V gene lookup returns CDR1 SGHAT and CDR2 FQNNGV. The CDR3 loop spans 19 amino acids. CDR3 DNA sequence: TGTGCCAGCAGCTCTCCTCCAGCGGGAACGGCCATGAGCACCGGGGAGCTGTTTTTT. As protein: CASSSPPAGTAMSTGELFF. The variable domain in full, with the rest retrieved from reference TRBV11-2 and TRBJ2-2, is EAGVAQSPRYKIIEKRQSVAFWCNPISGHATLYWYQQILGQGPKLLIQFQNNGVVDDSQLPKDRFSAERLKGVDSTLKIQPAKLEDSAVYLCASSSPPAGTAMSTGELFFGEGSRLTVL.

Many counts were recorded for this clonotype. V and J are TRBV6-1 and TRBJ2-1; D may be TRBD2 (6 bases). Germline V gene data show CDR1 as MNHNS and CDR2 as SASEGT. The CDR3 consists of 14 residues. The V gene lost 10 bases and the J gene lost 3 bases, with 16 bases spanning the gap. CDR3 sequence: CATRRAGIYNEQFF. The CDR3 nucleotides read TGTGCCACCCGAAGAGCGGGTATCTACAATGAGCAGTTCTTC.

This clonotype was detected ten times or more. V and J are TRBV12-3 or TRBV12-4 and TRBJ2-7, with 7 bases fitting TRBD2. The V and J ends lost 7 bases and 3 bases, in that order; junction bases with no gene match: 3. The CDR3 runs 12 residues. CDR3 in amino acids: CASIGGGYEQYF. As DNA, the CDR3 is TGTGCCAGCATTGGGGGGGGCTACGAGCAGTACTTC.

This clonotype occurred a few times. The V and J genes are TRBV4-1 and TRBJ1-5, with TRBD1 matching over 9 bases. The length of the CDR3 is 16 residues. The V and J ends lost 3 bases and 5 bases, in that order; junction bases with no gene match: 8. Germline V CDR1 and CDR2: MGHRA, YSYEKL. CDR3 coding DNA: TGCGCCAGCAGCCAGGCGGACAGGGGTGCTGATCAGCCCCAGCATTTT. Its translation is CASSQADRGADQPQHF.

This clonotype was picked up a small number of times. The V call is TRBV5-6, the J call TRBJ2-1, with TRBD2 matching over 10 bases. CDR1 is SGHDT and CDR2 is YYEEEE in the germline V gene. J lost 8 bases, V lost 6 bases, and 17 bases had no gene match. The CDR3 has 17 residues. For the CDR3, the DNA is TGTGCCAGCACCCTTGTAGGGGGTCTAGCGGGAGTCGATGAGCAGTTCTTC. Its translation: CASTLVGGLAGVDEQFF.

This clonotype was picked up many times. The chain couples TRBV29-1 to TRBJ2-1; D is possibly TRBD1 (5 bases). V gave up 6 bases and J gave up 2 bases, with 14 bases separating them. In germline, CDR1 is SQVTM, CDR2 ANQGSEA. This CDR3 has 14 residues. CDR3: CSVRGQGPYNEQFF. The CDR3 DNA follows: TGCAGCGTGCGAGGTCAGGGCCCCTACAATGAGCAGTTCTTC.

V is TRBV5-6 and J is TRBJ2-7, with D perhaps given as TRBD1 or TRBD2 (5 bases each). V was cut by 8 bases and J by 3 bases, with 15 bases left in between. The CDR3 consists of 13 residues. Germline CDR1 reads SGHDT; CDR2 reads YYEEEE. This CDR3 is CASKVGTDYEQYF. The CDR3 DNA sequence: TGTGCCAGTAAGGTTGGGACGGACTACGAGCAGTACTTC.

This clonotype showed up many times. The chain combines TRBV6-5 with TRBJ2-2; D possibly corresponds to TRBD1 (6 bases). The germline V gene has CDR1 MNHEY and CDR2 SVGAGI. The length of the CDR3 is 15 residues. The V end lost 3 bases, the J end lost 3 bases, and 11 bases lay between the germline ends. The CDR3 DNA reads as TGTGCCAGCAGTTATGGGGCAGGGGACACCGGGGAGCTGTTTTTT. It specifies CASSYGAGDTGELFF.